This T cell receptor (beta chain) was captured in a study of shared clonotypes between healthy human individuals. About this clone: At one end, the junction sequence differs from germline, possibly due to a read error. Other nucleotide sequences from this sample produce the same CDR3.

Approximately 29,000 T cell genomes, or 300 ng DNA, went into replicate PCRs of unsorted PBMC. TCRdb keeps only in-frame clones here, not all; method: immunoSEQ multiplex PCR. The table records more than 400,000 clones, approximately 80% of them present only once. Per the germline V gene, CDR1 is SGDLS and CDR2 is YYNGEE. This CDR3 spans 13 amino acids. V usage is TRBV9 and J usage is TRBJ1-2; D is possibly TRBD1 (5 bases). The sample comprised PBMCs. The receptor was isolated from a woman in her thirties or forties in good health. Some clones in this sample may be carry-over from other donors' samples. The CDR3 here is CASSPDNRYGYTF. DNA for the CDR3: TGCGCCAGCAGCCCGGACAACCGCTATGGCTACACCTTC.